The clone carrying this T cell receptor beta chain was seen at least ten times. Its antigen is currently unknown. The CDR3 consists of 15 residues. The V and J ends lost 0 bases and 1 base respectively, with 9 bases between them. Germline V lookup: CDR1 ENHRY, CDR2 SYGVKD. Using RNA template, CDR3s of TCR alpha and beta were amplified with iRepertoire arm-PCR. One entry per CDR3 protein results from TCRdb running MiXCR on the multiplex PCR reads. Of tens of thousands of distinct CDR3 sequences listed, under 30% are singletons. These data are taken from a study of glioma-infiltrating T cells. General study points: CDR3 overlap between tissue and blood was very small.

Sequenced input: glioma tissue, nonneoplastic brain tissue, or PBMCs (not recorded which). This clonotype was sampled from a human donor with low-grade glioma or glioblastoma, undergoing nonglioma brain surgery, or in good health (not recorded which). This chain uses TRBV10-3 with TRBJ1-1, with D maybe TRBD1 (5 bases). This CDR3 is CAISESDSWNTEAFF. The DNA for the CDR3 is TGTGCCATCAGTGAGTCCGACAGTTGGAACACTGAAGCTTTCTTT.